These T cell receptor beta chains were read from a single sample in a study of vaccination and CD4 T cells after COVID-19. TCRdb analysed the PCR reads with MiXCR anew, one entry per CDR3 protein. The profile shows around 6,800 distinct CDR3 sequences, 60% to 80% of them singletons. These TCRs' antigens remain unknown. The sample comprised CD4+ T cells from blood, cultured in vitro. These receptors originate from a human donor who had recovered from COVID-19. Each CDR3 is given with its conserved first and last residue. The order of the fields is clone size, D gene, J gene, V gene, CDR3 protein, CDR3 DNA. A D gene is named only where the DNA matches it firmly. Part of the rows lack a size; the others show once, few, many or a class for expanded clones.

>-|TRBD1|TRBJ1-5|TRBV5-1
CASSLEGTGNQPQHF
TGCGCCAGCAGCCTGGAAGGGACAGGCAATCAGCCCCAGCATTTT
>-|-|TRBJ2-5|TRBV20-1
CSARAEAGFGETQYF
TGCAGTGCTAGAGCAGAAGCGGGTTTTGGAGAGACCCAGTACTTC
>-|TRBD1|TRBJ2-4|TRBV2
CASSPYRGRSDF
TGTGCCAGCAGTCCATACAGGGGGCGATCGGACTTC
>few|TRBD1|TRBJ2-1|TRBV7-9
CASSARWDRVGEQFF
TGTGCCAGCAGCGCGAGGTGGGACAGGGTTGGTGAGCAGTTCTTC
>-|TRBD2|TRBJ2-3|TRBV7-3
CASSISGTSTDTQYF
TGTGCCAGCAGCATTAGCGGGACTAGCACAGATACGCAGTATTTT
>-|-|TRBJ2-5|TRBV2
CASSWGTAQETQYF
TGTGCCAGCAGTTGGGGGACGGCCCAAGAGACCCAGTACTTC
>few|TRBD1|TRBJ1-5|TRBV20-1
CSARGQGFNQPQHF
TGCAGTGCTAGAGGACAGGGATTCAATCAGCCCCAGCATTTT
>few|-|TRBJ1-1|TRBV6-1
CASSLEEETEAFF
TGTGCCAGCAGCCTTGAGGAGGAAACTGAAGCTTTCTTT
>-|-|TRBJ1-1|TRBV24-1
CATSVAGTTEAFF
TGTGCCACCAGTGTGGCGGGGACCACTGAAGCTTTCTTT
>-|-|TRBJ1-2|TRBV6-1
CASSNLQGGGYGYTF
TGTGCCAGCAGTAACCTTCAGGGAGGAGGCTATGGCTACACCTTC
>-|-|TRBJ1-5|TRBV20-1
CSARRDTDRPQHF
TGCAGTGCTAGGCGGGACACTGATCGGCCCCAGCATTTT
>-|TRBD1|TRBJ1-5|TRBV20-1
CSASGQGVGQPQHF
TGCAGTGCCTCCGGGCAGGGGGTCGGTCAGCCCCAGCATTTT
>-|-|TRBJ2-3|TRBV7-2
CASSLMATDTQYF
TGTGCCAGCAGCTTAATGGCCACAGATACGCAGTATTTT
>-|TRBD2|TRBJ2-1|TRBV20-1
CSATLAGGHNEQFF
TGCAGTGCTACTCTAGCGGGGGGCCACAATGAGCAGTTCTTC
>few|-|TRBJ1-2|TRBV6-2/TRBV6-3
CASSYGTTNYGYTF
TGTGCCAGCAGTTATGGGACAACTAACTATGGCTACACCTTC
>-|-|TRBJ1-6|TRBV11-3
CASSAQNSPLHF
TGTGCCAGCAGCGCGCAGAATTCACCCCTCCACTTT
>-|TRBD1|TRBJ2-3|TRBV15
CATSNRTGTVVWVDTQYF
TGTGCCACCAGCAACCGGACGGGGACAGTAGTTTGGGTAGATACGCAGTATTTT
>-|-|TRBJ1-2|TRBV20-1
CSAYPGGSYGYTF
TGCAGTGCTTATCCGGGGGGGTCCTATGGCTACACCTTC
>-|TRBD1|TRBJ2-7|TRBV7-2
CASSPDRGFLYEQYF
TGTGCCAGCAGCCCGGACAGGGGGTTTCTTTACGAGCAGTACTTC
>once|TRBD2|TRBJ2-7|TRBV28
CASISGGLGREQYF
TGTGCCAGCATTTCGGGGGGACTCGGGCGGGAGCAGTACTTC
>once|TRBD1|TRBJ1-5|TRBV5-6
CASSLTTGGNQPQHF
TGTGCCAGCAGCTTAACGACAGGGGGGAATCAGCCCCAGCATTTT
>-|TRBD1|TRBJ2-5|TRBV15
CATSRDGTGEETQYF
TGTGCCACCAGCAGAGATGGAACAGGGGAAGAGACCCAGTACTTC
>once|-|TRBJ1-2|TRBV6-4
CASRPGTAYGYTF
TGTGCCAGCAGACCCGGGACGGCCTATGGCTACACCTTC
>-|-|TRBJ2-2|TRBV7-6
CASSGGGITNTGELFF
TGTGCCAGCAGCGGAGGGGGGATTACGAACACCGGGGAGCTGTTTTTT
>-|-|TRBJ1-5|TRBV6-1
CASSEQVWDQPQHF
TGTGCCAGCAGTGAACAGGTGTGGGATCAGCCCCAGCATTTT
>-|-|TRBJ1-2|TRBV7-4
CASSVAGAGYTF
TGTGCCAGCAGCGTAGCGGGGGCCGGCTACACCTTC
>-|-|TRBJ1-6|TRBV21-1
CASSNPLLRGVSSPLHF
TGTGCCAGCAGCAACCCCCTCTTGCGGGGAGTTAGTTCACCCCTCCACTTT
>few|-|TRBJ1-3|TRBV20-1
CSADFITGGNTIYF
TGCAGTGCCGATTTTATTACAGGGGGAAACACCATATATTTT
>-|TRBD1|TRBJ1-5|TRBV2
CASKGTVNQPQHF
TGTGCCAGCAAGGGGACAGTCAATCAGCCCCAGCATTTT
>-|-|TRBJ1-4|TRBV23-1
CASSQLMSPTNEKLFF
TGCGCCAGCAGTCAATTAATGTCCCCAACTAATGAAAAACTGTTTTTT
>once|-|TRBJ2-1|TRBV5-1
CASSSNQGLGEQFF
TGCGCCAGCAGCTCGAATCAGGGATTGGGTGAGCAGTTCTTC
>-|-|TRBJ2-1|TRBV6-1
CASSEGPYNEQFF
TGTGCCAGCAGTGAAGGTCCTTACAATGAGCAGTTCTTC
>-|TRBD2|TRBJ2-3|TRBV6-1
CASSEARLAVTDTQYF
TGTGCCAGCAGTGAAGCACGGCTAGCGGTCACAGATACGCAGTATTTT
>-|-|TRBJ1-2|TRBV19
CASSTQGRNYGYTF
TGTGCCAGTAGTACACAGGGCAGGAACTATGGCTACACCTTC
>few|-|TRBJ2-1|TRBV28
CASSLTSPNEQFF
TGTGCCAGCAGTTTAACCTCCCCCAATGAGCAGTTCTTC
>-|-|TRBJ1-2|TRBV7-2
CASSLPMAVYGYTF
TGTGCCAGCAGCTTACCAATGGCCGTTTATGGCTACACCTTC
>few|-|TRBJ1-5|TRBV2
CASRWGGDDQPQHF
TGTGCCAGCCGGTGGGGGGGCGATGATCAGCCCCAGCATTTT
>-|-|TRBJ1-3|TRBV4-1
CASSQDPSENTIYF
TGCGCCAGCAGCCAAGATCCCTCCGAAAACACCATATATTTT
>-|-|TRBJ2-2|TRBV20-1
CSAPAENTGELFF
TGCAGTGCACCAGCGGAGAACACCGGGGAGCTGTTTTTT
>-|TRBD2|TRBJ2-3|TRBV6-1
CASSRLAGVGDDTQYF
TGTGCCAGCAGTCGACTAGCGGGAGTGGGTGACGATACGCAGTATTTT
>-|-|TRBJ1-1|TRBV20-1
CSAIEGSYTEAFF
TGCAGTGCTATTGAGGGATCCTACACTGAAGCTTTCTTT
>-|-|TRBJ2-7|TRBV6-5
CASSFTSTYEQYF
TGTGCCAGCAGTTTTACCAGTACCTACGAGCAGTACTTC
>-|TRBD2|TRBJ2-7|TRBV20-1
CSARELGSGYEQYF
TGCAGTGCTAGAGAATTGGGTAGCGGGTACGAGCAGTACTTC
>-|-|TRBJ1-4|TRBV20-1
CRIPGHLFF
TGCAGGATCCCGGGACATTTGTTTTTT
>-|-|TRBJ2-3|TRBV21-1
CASSRAGRTDTQYF
TGTGCCAGCAGCAGGGCAGGGCGGACAGATACGCAGTATTTT
>-|-|TRBJ1-1|TRBV6-1
CASSGDNTEAFF
TGTGCCAGCAGTGGGGACAACACTGAAGCTTTCTTT
>-|TRBD2|TRBJ2-3|TRBV7-2
CASSPTSGTDTQYF
TGTGCCAGCAGCCCAACTAGCGGCACAGATACGCAGTATTTT
>-|-|TRBJ1-1|TRBV7-2
CASSPRGAGGNTEAFF
TGTGCCAGCAGCCCCAGGGGAGCGGGAGGCAACACTGAAGCTTTCTTT
>-|TRBD2|TRBJ2-7|TRBV29-1
CSVEGLAGVRDEQYF
TGCAGCGTCGAGGGACTAGCGGGAGTTCGGGACGAGCAGTACTTC
>few|-|TRBJ1-2|TRBV6-1
CASSPTPQALTF
TGTGCCAGCAGTCCAACGCCTCAGGCCCTCACCTTC
>-|-|TRBJ1-5|TRBV6-1
CASGETYSNQPQHF
TGTGCCAGTGGGGAGACCTATAGCAATCAGCCCCAGCATTTT
>-|-|TRBJ1-2|TRBV15
CATSSDGDTTNYRYTF
TGTGCCACCAGCAGCGATGGGGATACCACTAACTATCGCTACACCTTC
>-|-|TRBJ1-1|TRBV27
CASSLGRAGEAFF
TGTGCCAGCAGTTTAGGCAGGGCGGGTGAAGCTTTCTTT
>-|-|TRBJ1-1|TRBV6-5
CASSYSPGDTEAFF
TGTGCCAGCAGTTACTCTCCTGGGGACACTGAAGCTTTCTTT
>-|-|TRBJ1-1|TRBV5-8
CASSLAGALNTEAFF
TGTGCCAGCAGCTTGGCCGGGGCATTGAACACTGAAGCTTTCTTT
>-|TRBD1|TRBJ2-7|TRBV2
CASSFGTDSYEQYF
TGTGCCAGCAGCTTCGGGACAGACTCCTACGAGCAGTACTTC
>-|-|TRBJ1-1|TRBV20-1
CSARDSKGVNTEAFF
TGCAGTGCTAGAGATAGCAAGGGGGTGAACACTGAAGCTTTCTTT
>-|-|TRBJ1-4|TRBV15
CATSISSVRAAEKLFF
TGTGCCACCAGCATTTCTTCAGTCCGCGCGGCTGAAAAACTGTTTTTT